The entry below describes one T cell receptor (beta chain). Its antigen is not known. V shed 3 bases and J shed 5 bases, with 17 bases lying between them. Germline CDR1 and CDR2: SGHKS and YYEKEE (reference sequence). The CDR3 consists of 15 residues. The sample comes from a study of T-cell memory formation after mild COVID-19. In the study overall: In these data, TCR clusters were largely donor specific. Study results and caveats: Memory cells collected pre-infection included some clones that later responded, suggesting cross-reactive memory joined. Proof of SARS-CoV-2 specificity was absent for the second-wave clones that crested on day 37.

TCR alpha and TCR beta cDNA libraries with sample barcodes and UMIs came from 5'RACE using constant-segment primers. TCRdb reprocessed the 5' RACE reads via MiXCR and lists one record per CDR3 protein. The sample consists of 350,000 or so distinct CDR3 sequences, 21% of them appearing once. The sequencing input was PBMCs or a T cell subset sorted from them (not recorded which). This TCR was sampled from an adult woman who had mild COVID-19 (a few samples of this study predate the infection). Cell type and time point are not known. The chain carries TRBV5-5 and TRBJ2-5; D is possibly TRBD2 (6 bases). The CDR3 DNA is TGTGCCAGCAGCTGGCTAGCGTCGGCTGCGGAGACCCAGTACTTC. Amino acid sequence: CASSWLASAAETQYF.